The 15 T cell receptor beta chains reported below all come from one sample, sequenced in a study of blood T cell repertoires in COVID-19. Sequenced by immunoSEQ multiplex PCR; TCRdb stores in-frame clones only, minus some. The sample comprises around 300,000 clones, approximately 89% of which are singletons, and over 2% rests with the top ten. The sequenced sample consisted of peripheral blood. These receptors all stem from a woman in her 30s with COVID-19, enrolled during active disease.

In its sample, this clone was seen once. The V and J genes are TRBV5-5 and TRBJ2-1; TRBD2 is a possible D gene (6 bases). Germline V gene lookup returns CDR1 SGHKS and CDR2 YYEKEE (reference sequence). Trimming pared 3 bases from V and 3 bases from J, leaving 16 bases between. There are 16 residues in the CDR3. The CDR3 DNA sequence: TGTGCCAGCAGCTACGGGGCCGCTAGCGACTACAATGAGCAGTTCTTC. Translation gives CASSYGAASDYNEQFF.

The gene calls are TRBV28 and TRBJ1-2; 8 bases map to TRBD1. This CDR3 region has 17 residues. The germline V gene encodes CDR1 MDHEN and CDR2 SYDVKM. V was pared by 5 bases and J by 8 bases, with 19 bases of the junction left unmatched. This CDR3 is CASSTDRGFEGTGGYTF. Written as DNA, the CDR3 is TGTGCCAGCAGTACTGACAGGGGCTTTGAGGGTACGGGCGGCTACACCTTC.

V and J are TRBV9 and TRBJ1-6, with 11 bases matching TRBD1. The CDR3 contains 15 residues. Trimming removed 4 bases from V and 9 bases from J; junction bases left unmatched: 6. CDR1 is SGDLS, CDR2 YYNGEE, per germline. The DNA for the CDR3 is TGTGCCAGCAGCAAGGACAGGGGGCTCGGTTCACCCCTCCACTTT. Its protein is CASSKDRGLGSPLHF.

The CDR3 DNA is TGTGCCAGCAGTGAAGGGACAGCTGTTGGCTACACCTTC. Translated: CASSEGTAVGYTF. The chain combines TRBV6-1 with TRBJ1-2; possible D gene TRBD1, 6 bases. The V and J ends lost 1 base and 7 bases respectively, with 10 bases between them. This CDR3 contains 13 residues. Germline values: CDR1 MNHNS, CDR2 SASEGT.

The V call is TRBV18, the J call TRBJ2-7; D is perhaps TRBD1 (6 bases). The CDR3 loop spans 14 amino acids. Germline CDR1 reads KGHSH; CDR2 reads LQKENI. Deletions cut 3 bases from V and 3 bases from J, with 12 bases between. This CDR3 reads CASSPGTRFYEQYF. In DNA form, the CDR3 reads TGTGCCAGCTCACCCGGGACAAGATTCTACGAGCAGTACTTC. The full variable domain, in which reference TRBV18 and TRBJ2-7 provide the parts outside the CDR3, is NAGVMQNPRHLVRRRGQEARLRCSPMKGHSHVYWYRQLPEEGLKFMVYLQKENIIDESGMPKERFSAEFPKEGPSILRIQQVVRGDSAAYFCASSPGTRFYEQYFGPGTRLTVT.

This clone was counted once. The chain couples TRBV27 to TRBJ2-1; no clear D gene. With 2 bases removed from V and 2 bases from J, the gap between germline ends came to 13 bases. CDR1 is MNHEY and CDR2 is SMNVEV in the germline V gene (reference sequence). This CDR3 is 16 amino acids long. CDR3: CASSLRFTLAYNEQFF. The CDR3 DNA follows: TGTGCCAGCAGTTTACGGTTCACCCTAGCCTACAATGAGCAGTTCTTC.

This chain links TRBV3-1 (or the pseudogene TRBV3-2) with TRBJ1-1, with 8 bases identical to TRBD1. The J segment lost 5 bases and the V segment lost 4 bases, leaving 15 bases of the junction unmatched. The CDR3 contains 17 residues. The germline CDR1 and CDR2 sequences are LGHDT and YNNKEL (reference sequence). The CDR3 nucleotides are TGTGCCAGCAGCCCTCGTCCAGGGGGCTTGGGGAGGACTGAAGCTTTCTTT. Protein sequence: CASSPRPGGLGRTEAFF.

The chain combines TRBV19 with TRBJ1-4; 8 bases map to TRBD1. The CDR3 loop spans 15 amino acids. V trimming: 5 bases; J trimming: 6 bases; junction bases outside the gene matches: 8. Germline V gene sequence: CDR1 LNHDA, CDR2 SQIVND (reference sequence). CDR3 nucleotide sequence: TGTGCCAGTAGTCCCCCCAGGGGGCGGGATGAAAAACTGTTTTTT. It specifies CASSPPRGRDEKLFF.

V and J are TRBV29-1 and TRBJ1-2, with 12 bases fitting TRBD1. V lost 5 bases to trimming and J lost 4 bases; unmatched junction nucleotides: 5. The CDR3 runs 14 residues. Germline loops: CDR1 SQVTM, CDR2 ANQGSEA. The CDR3 here is CSVSGTGGSYGYTF. The CDR3 DNA reads as TGCAGCGTTTCCGGGACAGGGGGCTCCTATGGCTACACCTTC.

The chain carries TRBV30 and TRBJ1-1; no firm D call. The length of the CDR3 is 14 residues. The V gene lost 7 bases and the J gene lost 4 bases, with 19 bases spanning the gap. Germline values: CDR1 GTSNPN, CDR2 SVGIG (reference sequence). The CDR3: CAFGRVEGGTEAFF. The DNA of the CDR3 is TGTGCCTTCGGGCGCGTCGAGGGAGGCACTGAAGCTTTCTTT. The complete variable domain, with remaining parts taken from reference TRBV30 and TRBJ1-1, reads SQTIHQWPATLVQPVGSPLSLECTVEGTSNPNLYWYRQAAGRGLQLLFYSVGIGQISSEVPQNLSASRPQDRQFILSSKKLLLSDSGFYLCAFGRVEGGTEAFFGQGTRLTVV.

About this clone itself: The sample contains more than one DNA sequence encoding this CDR3. The genes are TRBV5-1 and TRBJ2-2; D is unresolved. Per germline, CDR1 SGHRS and CDR2 YFSETQ. Trimming pared 2 bases from V and 1 base from J, leaving 6 bases between. The CDR3 consists of 14 residues. The DNA for the CDR3 is TGCGCCAGCAGCTTAGCGCTGAACACCGGGGAGCTGTTTTTT. This sequence encodes CASSLALNTGELFF.

V usage is TRBV6-4 and J usage is TRBJ2-2, with TRBD2 matching over 10 bases. The germline V gene encodes CDR1 MRHNA and CDR2 SNTAGT. The CDR3 has 16 residues. V dropped 3 bases and J dropped 1; count of bases not matched to a gene: 2. This CDR3 is CASSELAGMNTGELFF. DNA for the CDR3: TGTGCCAGCAGTGAACTAGCGGGGATGAACACCGGGGAGCTGTTTTTT.

The rearrangement joins TRBV19 to TRBJ1-2, with a weak D call TRBD1 (5 bases). The ends were cut back, 2 bases at V and 7 bases at J, with 17 bases in the middle. The CDR3 contains 15 residues. Per the germline V gene, CDR1 is LNHDA and CDR2 is SQIVND (reference sequence). CDR3 nucleotide sequence: TGTGCCAGTAGTATAAAGTACGGGGGTTTATCTGGCTACACCTTC. Translation gives CASSIKYGGLSGYTF.

The chain recombines TRBV10-2 with TRBJ2-2, with 7 bases matching TRBD2. CDR1 is WSHSY and CDR2 is SAAADI in the germline V gene. V lost 8 bases, J lost 5 bases, and 20 bases stayed unmatched. This CDR3 has 18 residues. The CDR3 DNA reads as TGCGCCAGCGTAGAGGGACCCCTTGCGGGAGATCGAACCGGGGAGCTGTTTTTT. Amino acid sequence: CASVEGPLAGDRTGELFF.

The rearrangement uses TRBV19 and TRBJ1-1; 7 nucleotides line up with TRBD1. Losses at the gene ends were 3 bases for V and 11 bases for J; bases not matched to a gene: 6. This CDR3 is 12 amino acids long. Germline V gene sequence: CDR1 LNHDA, CDR2 SQIVND (reference sequence). The CDR3 coding sequence is TGTGCCAGTAGTATCCGACAGGGTGGTGCTTTCTTT. Protein sequence: CASSIRQGGAFF.